This TCR beta chain came from a study of T cell changes during pregnancy in multiple sclerosis. Clones were sequenced by immunoSEQ multiplex PCR, and TCRdb holds only the in-frame ones, with some missing. Among approximately 29,000 clones listed, just over 90% were seen once. The sequencing here drew on CD8+ T cells from peripheral blood mononuclear cells, taken before pregnancy. The TCR originated in a female donor with multiple sclerosis, enrolled in a pregnancy study.

The CDR3 DNA sequence: TGTGCCAGCAGTTTCGGGAGCACTGAAGCTTTCTTT. It encodes CASSFGSTEAFF. The V gene is TRBV28, the J gene TRBJ1-1; D is unresolved. The V and J ends lost 3 bases and 4 bases respectively, with 6 bases between them. The CDR3 has 12 residues. The germline V gene encodes CDR1 MDHEN and CDR2 SYDVKM.